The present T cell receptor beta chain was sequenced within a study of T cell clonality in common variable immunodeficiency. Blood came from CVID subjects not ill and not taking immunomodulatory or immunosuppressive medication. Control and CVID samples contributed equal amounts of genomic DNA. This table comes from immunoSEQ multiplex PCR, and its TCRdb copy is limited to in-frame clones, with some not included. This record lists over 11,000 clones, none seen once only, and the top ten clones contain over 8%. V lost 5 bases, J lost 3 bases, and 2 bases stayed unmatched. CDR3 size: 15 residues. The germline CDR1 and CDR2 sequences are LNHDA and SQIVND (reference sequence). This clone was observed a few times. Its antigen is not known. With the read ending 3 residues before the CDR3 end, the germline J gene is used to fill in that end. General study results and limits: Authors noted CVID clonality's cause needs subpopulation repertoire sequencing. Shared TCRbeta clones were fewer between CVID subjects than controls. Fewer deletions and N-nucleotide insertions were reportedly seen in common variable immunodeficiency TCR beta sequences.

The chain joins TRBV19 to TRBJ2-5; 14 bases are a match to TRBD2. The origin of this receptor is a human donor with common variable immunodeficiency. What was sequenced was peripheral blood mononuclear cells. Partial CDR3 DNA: TGTGCCAGTAGTCAGACTAGCGGGGGGGAAGAGACC. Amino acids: CASSQTSGGEET. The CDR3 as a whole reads CASSQTSGGEETQYF.